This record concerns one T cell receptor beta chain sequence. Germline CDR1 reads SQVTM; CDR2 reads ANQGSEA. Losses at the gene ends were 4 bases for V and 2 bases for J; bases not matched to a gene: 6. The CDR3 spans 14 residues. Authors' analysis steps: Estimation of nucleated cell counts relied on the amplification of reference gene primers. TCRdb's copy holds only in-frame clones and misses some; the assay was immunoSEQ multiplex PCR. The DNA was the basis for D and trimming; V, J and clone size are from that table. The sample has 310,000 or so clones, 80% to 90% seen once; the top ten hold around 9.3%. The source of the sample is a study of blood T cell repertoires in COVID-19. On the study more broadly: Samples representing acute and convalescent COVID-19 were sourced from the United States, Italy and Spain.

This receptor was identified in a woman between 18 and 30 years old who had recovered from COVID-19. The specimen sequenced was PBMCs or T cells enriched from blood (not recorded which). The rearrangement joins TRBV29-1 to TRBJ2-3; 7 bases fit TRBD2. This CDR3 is CSVGPGGSTDTQYF. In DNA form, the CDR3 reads TGCAGCGTTGGACCGGGGGGATCCACAGATACGCAGTATTTT.